These 27 T cell receptor beta chains originate from one sample sequenced in a study of spatial heterogeneity in lung cancer. TCRdb re-derived calls from the 5' RACE reads in MiXCR, one entry per CDR3 protein. This sample carries 12,000 to 15,000 distinct CDR3 sequences, approximately 7.5% of them seen once, and the ten largest clones take 33%. The time point here: sample taken at primary tumor resection. Whole RNA, isolated from tumor, nontumor lung or frozen PBMC, was sequenced without prior sorting. Here the sequenced sample was PBMCs, taken at surgery. The receptors here all came from a female donor with early-stage non-small cell lung cancer.

This clonotype was observed many times. The chain uses TRBV7-9 and TRBJ1-1; unclear D gene. V dropped 0 bases and J dropped 1 base, with 9 bases sitting between them. This CDR3 has 15 amino acids. CDR1 is SEHNR and CDR2 is FQNEAQ in the germline V gene (reference sequence). The CDR3 protein is CASSLAGSRNTEAFF. CDR3 nucleotides: TGTGCCAGCAGCTTAGCAGGGAGCAGGAACACTGAAGCTTTCTTT.

The V gene is TRBV9, the J gene TRBJ1-2, with D hard to call. Germline V gene data show CDR1 as SGDLS and CDR2 as YYNGEE. This CDR3 is 13 amino acids long. Trimming took off 0 bases at V and 8 bases at J, with 11 bases between the two ends. The CDR3 sequence: CASSVAGIGGYTF. CDR3 coding DNA: TGTGCCAGCAGCGTAGCCGGGATCGGCGGCTACACCTTC.

The table lists this clonotype with many counts. The DNA for the CDR3 is TGTGCCAGCTCCTACCGGGACACCTATGGCTACACCTTC. Amino acid sequence: CASSYRDTYGYTF. This chain joins TRBV6-6 and TRBJ1-2; maybe TRBD1 (6 bases). Looked up from germline, CDR1 is MNHNY and CDR2 is SVGAGI (reference sequence). This CDR3 spans 13 amino acids. V lost 8 bases to trimming and J lost 4 bases, with 14 bases between them.

This clonotype showed up just a few times. The chain couples TRBV11-3 to TRBJ1-2; weak D call: TRBD1 (6 bases). Germline-derived CDR1 and CDR2 are SGHNT and YENEEA. CDR3 size: 18 residues. Trimming took 4 bases from V and 5 from J, leaving 26 bases between them. The CDR3: CASSSEGGGLSRGYGYTF. The CDR3 nucleotides read TGTGCCAGCAGCTCCGAGGGAGGGGGACTTTCACGAGGGTATGGCTACACCTTC.

This clonotype is labeled medium-sized. The rearrangement links TRBV7-6 to TRBJ2-1, with D unresolved. The V end lost 5 bases, the J end lost 9 bases, and 23 bases lay between the germline ends. The CDR3 has 16 amino acids. The germline CDR1 and CDR2 sequences are SGHVS and FNYEAQ. The chain's CDR3 is CASSPPGGSHHGEQFF. CDR3 nucleotide sequence: TGTGCCAGCAGCCCGCCTGGCGGATCCCACCACGGTGAGCAGTTCTTC. The whole variable domain, remainder taken from reference TRBV7-6 and TRBJ2-1, is GAGVSQSPRYKVTKRGQDVALRCDPISGHVSLYWYRQALGQGPEFLTYFNYEAQQDKSGLPNDRFSAERPEGSISTLTIQRTEQRDSAMYRCASSPPGGSHHGEQFFGPGTRLTVL.

This clonotype was observed at least ten times. This rearrangement joins TRBV6-2 or TRBV6-3 to TRBJ1-5; D not resolved. Germline V gene data show CDR1 as MNHEY and CDR2 as SVGEGT. This CDR3 comprises 17 residues. Trimming stripped 7 bases from V and 0 bases from J, with 19 bases between. The CDR3: CASTPRVGKNSNQPQHF. Here the CDR3 DNA reads TGTGCCAGCACTCCCCGGGTTGGCAAGAATAGCAATCAGCCCCAGCATTTT.

This clonotype was counted ten times or more. The chain uses TRBV7-9 and TRBJ1-1, with D unresolved. Trimming took off 4 bases at V and 1 base at J, with 7 bases between the two ends. CDR1 SEHNR and CDR2 FQNEAQ come from the germline V gene (reference sequence). The CDR3 is 13 amino acids. The chain's CDR3 is CASSSRQNTEAFF. CDR3 in DNA: TGTGCCAGCAGCTCCCGACAGAACACTGAAGCTTTCTTT. The whole variable domain, remainder taken from reference TRBV7-9 and TRBJ1-1, is DTGVSQNPRHKITKRGQNVTFRCDPISEHNRLYWYRQTLGQGPEFLTYFQNEAQLEKSRLLSDRFSAERPKGSFSTLEIQRTEQGDSAMYLCASSSRQNTEAFFGQGTRLTVV.

This clonotype was counted at least ten times. The rearrangement joins TRBV20-1 to TRBJ2-1, with D perhaps matching TRBD1 or TRBD2 (6 bases each). Germline V gene sequence: CDR1 DFQATT, CDR2 SNEGSKA (reference sequence). The ends were cut back, 5 bases at V and 11 bases at J, with 25 bases in the middle. This CDR3 comprises 15 residues. This chain's CDR3 is CSALSAGGQTEKQFF. The CDR3 DNA reads as TGCAGTGCTCTCTCCGCCGGGGGACAAACCGAAAAGCAGTTCTTC.

This clonotype was recorded many times. The chain uses TRBV2 and TRBJ1-1; D is ambiguous. V was clipped by 7 bases and J by 6 bases, with 18 bases between them. The CDR3 is made up of 14 amino acids. Germline CDR1 and CDR2: SNHLY and FYNNEI. CDR3 residues: CASIGEAVLSEAFF. DNA of the CDR3: TGTGCCAGCATCGGGGAGGCGGTACTCTCTGAAGCTTTCTTT.

This clonotype was recorded at least ten times. This chain uses TRBV19 with TRBJ2-1; 7 bases agree with TRBD2. The J segment lost 3 bases and the V segment lost 5 bases, leaving 7 bases of the junction unmatched. The germline V gene has CDR1 LNHDA and CDR2 SQIVND (reference sequence). The CDR3 sequence is 15 residues long. In DNA, the CDR3 is TGTGCCAGTAGTTCGATGGCGGGAGTCTACAATGAGCAGTTCTTC. It is translated as CASSSMAGVYNEQFF. Full variable domain (missing parts from reference TRBV19 and TRBJ2-1): DGGITQSPKYLFRKEGQNVTLSCEQNLNHDAMYWYRQDPGQGLRLIYYSQIVNDFQKGDIAEGYSVSREKKESFPLTVTSAQKNPTAFYLCASSSMAGVYNEQFFGPGTRLTVL.

In this sample, this clonotype turned up many times. The CDR3, as DNA: TGTGCCAGCAGCCACCTAGGGGGCCGTGGGGCCAACGTCCTGACTTTC. It yields the protein CASSHLGGRGANVLTF. This sequence joins TRBV4-2 and TRBJ2-6; 7 nucleotides align to TRBD1. The germline V gene encodes CDR1 LGHNA and CDR2 YNFKEQ. V dropped 3 bases and J dropped 3; count of bases not matched to a gene: 5. This CDR3 region has 16 residues.

Many counts were recorded for this clonotype. The J gene is TRBJ2-3, the V gene TRBV6-2 or TRBV6-3; D uncertain. The CDR3 is made up of 16 amino acids. The V and J ends lost 0 bases and 6 bases respectively, with 16 bases between them. Germline CDR1 MNHEY, CDR2 SVGEGT. The CDR3, as DNA: TGTGCCAGCAGTTACTCACACCCCCTCAGCCGGGATACGCAGTATTTT. It specifies CASSYSHPLSRDTQYF.

The sample holds many counts of this clonotype. The V and J genes are TRBV28 and TRBJ1-1; the D gene is possibly TRBD1 (5 bases). CDR3 size: 15 residues. Germline loops: CDR1 MDHEN, CDR2 SYDVKM. Trimming stripped 3 bases from V and 3 bases from J, with 14 bases between. The CDR3 is CASSFAGKGDTEAFF. The CDR3 nucleotides are TGTGCCAGCAGTTTTGCAGGGAAAGGCGACACTGAAGCTTTCTTT. The full variable domain, with the rest looked up from reference TRBV28 and TRBJ1-1, is DVKVTQSSRYLVKRTGEKVFLECVQDMDHENMFWYRQDPGLGLRLIYFSYDVKMKEKGDIPEGYSVSREKKERFSLILESASTNQTSMYLCASSFAGKGDTEAFFGQGTRLTVV.

This clonotype was found many times. The rearrangement joins TRBV19 to TRBJ1-1, with a tentative D call TRBD1 (6 bases). Looked up from germline, CDR1 is LNHDA and CDR2 is SQIVND (reference sequence). CDR3 length: 13 residues. Trimming shortened V by 6 bases and J by 3 bases, and 11 bases separated the two germline ends. CDR3: CASREGVDTEAFF. The CDR3 nucleotides are TGTGCCAGTAGAGAGGGGGTCGACACTGAAGCTTTCTTT.

The rearrangement links TRBV3-1 to TRBJ2-7; D possibly corresponds to TRBD1 (6 bases). Trimming left V 5 bases short and J 7 bases short, with 15 bases between. CDR3 size: 13 residues. Looked up from germline, CDR1 is LGHDT and CDR2 is YNNKEL (reference sequence). The CDR3 loop is CASSTSTGWEQYF. The DNA for the CDR3 is TGTGCCAGCAGCACCTCGACAGGCTGGGAGCAGTACTTC.

This clonotype was picked up many times. The CDR3 here is CASSSVDTEAFF. Here the CDR3 DNA reads TGTGCCAGCAGTAGCGTGGACACTGAAGCTTTCTTT. This sequence joins TRBV28 and TRBJ1-1; D ambiguous. The germline V and J ends were trimmed by 5 bases and 3 bases, with 7 bases remaining between them. The CDR3 consists of 12 residues. CDR1 is MDHEN and CDR2 is SYDVKM in the germline V gene.

This clonotype was recorded a few times. This chain uses TRBV12-3 or TRBV12-4 with TRBJ2-7, with 7 bases fitting TRBD1. With V trimmed by 6 bases and J by 4 bases, 18 bases remained unmatched. The CDR3 is made up of 17 amino acids. CDR3 sequence: CASSRTGADSGRYEQYF. The CDR3 DNA is TGTGCCAGCAGCCGAACAGGGGCCGACTCAGGAAGATACGAGCAGTACTTC.

This clonotype was counted between two and nine times. V and J are TRBV2 and TRBJ1-1; 10 bases line up with TRBD1. The ends lost 6 bases at V and 5 bases at J; junction bases unmatched: 6. Germline V gene lookup returns CDR1 SNHLY and CDR2 FYNNEI. This CDR3 has 14 amino acids. This chain's CDR3 is CASRRQGAWTEAFF. Written as DNA, the CDR3 is TGTGCCAGCAGGAGACAGGGGGCTTGGACTGAAGCTTTCTTT.

The chain combines TRBV5-1 with TRBJ2-7; D unresolved. Trimming stripped 0 bases from V and 5 bases from J, with 9 bases between. Germline CDR1 is SGHRS and CDR2 is YFSETQ. CDR3 length: 13 residues. CDR3 protein: CASSLGGRDEQYF. The CDR3 DNA reads as TGCGCCAGCAGCTTGGGGGGTCGCGACGAGCAGTACTTC.

This clonotype was seen a few times. CDR3 sequence (DNA): TGTGCCAGCAGTTTATTCGGACAGGGGAATCAGCCCCAGCATTTT. It yields the protein CASSLFGQGNQPQHF. The rearrangement uses TRBV28 and TRBJ1-5; 9 positions agree with TRBD1. Trimming at V came to 1 base and at J to 4 bases, leaving 2 bases not matched to a gene. CDR1 is MDHEN and CDR2 is SYDVKM in the germline V gene. The CDR3 sequence is 15 residues long.

This clonotype was counted many times. This rearrangement joins TRBV28 to TRBJ1-6; maybe TRBD1 (5 bases). There are 14 residues in the CDR3. Germline CDR1 reads MDHEN; CDR2 reads SYDVKM. The ends were cut back, 6 bases at V and 4 bases at J, with 10 bases in the middle. The CDR3 DNA follows: TGTGCCAGCAGGCCTACAGGTTATAATTCACCCCTCCACTTT. This translates into CASRPTGYNSPLHF. Full variable domain (missing parts from reference TRBV28 and TRBJ1-6): DVKVTQSSRYLVKRTGEKVFLECVQDMDHENMFWYRQDPGLGLRLIYFSYDVKMKEKGDIPEGYSVSREKKERFSLILESASTNQTSMYLCASRPTGYNSPLHFGNGTRLTVT.

The table lists this clonotype with many counts. V and J are TRBV2 and TRBJ2-7; no reliable D call. Looked up from germline, CDR1 is SNHLY and CDR2 is FYNNEI. This CDR3 is 10 amino acids long. The germline V and J ends were trimmed by 8 bases and 1 base, with 3 bases remaining between them. The CDR3 nucleotides are TGTGCCAGCGCATCCTACGAGCAGTACTTC. Its translation is CASASYEQYF.

This clonotype has just a few counts. CDR3 residues: CAWRRGLEAFF. CDR3 in DNA: TGTGCCTGGCGGAGGGGGCTTGAAGCTTTCTTT. This rearrangement joins TRBV30 to TRBJ1-1; TRBD1 aligns across 7 bases. The J segment lost 7 bases and the V segment lost 5 bases, leaving 4 bases of the junction unmatched. The CDR3 contains 11 residues. Germline V gene sequence: CDR1 GTSNPN, CDR2 SVGIG (reference sequence).

Ten or more counts support this clonotype. The gene calls are TRBV20-1 and TRBJ2-3; weak D call: TRBD2 (7 bases). There are 16 residues in the CDR3. Germline V lookup: CDR1 DFQATT, CDR2 SNEGSKA (reference sequence). V lost 0 bases to trimming and J lost 4 bases, with 17 bases between them. This CDR3 is CSARDQWQGRADTQYF. In nucleotides, the CDR3 is TGCAGTGCTAGAGATCAGTGGCAGGGGAGGGCAGATACGCAGTATTTT.

Remarks on this clonotype: This may be a read error: a much more frequent sequence differs by one nucleotide. In DNA form, the CDR3 reads TGTGCCAGCAGCCCTAGCGGGGGGACGAACACCGGGGAGCTGTTTTTT. Its translation is CASSPSGGTNTGELFF. V and J are TRBV7-2 and TRBJ2-2, with 11 bases identical to TRBD2. Germline CDR1 and CDR2: SGHTA and FQGNSA. Trimming removed 5 bases from V and 0 bases from J; junction bases left unmatched: 2. CDR3 length equals 16 residues. The full variable domain, its missing parts supplied by reference TRBV7-2 and TRBJ2-2, is GAGVSQSPSNKVTEKGKDVELRCDPISGHTALYWYRQSLGQGLEFLIYFQGNSAPDKSGLPSDRFSAERTGGSVSTLTIQRTQQEDSAVYLCASSPSGGTNTGELFFGEGSRLTVL.

In its sample, this clonotype was seen many times. The rearrangement joins TRBV12-3 or TRBV12-4 to TRBJ2-7; D assignment may be TRBD1 or TRBD2 (6 bases each). V lost 2 bases and J 7 bases, leaving 9 bases between the germline ends. The CDR3 consists of 12 residues. The CDR3 coding sequence is TGTGCCAGCAGTTTAAGGGGGGTAGAGCAGTACTTC. Its protein is CASSLRGVEQYF.

In its sample, this clonotype was seen a few times. The chain uses TRBV20-1 and TRBJ2-1, with D possibly matching TRBD2 (5 bases). Germline-derived CDR1 and CDR2 are DFQATT and SNEGSKA (reference sequence). V was clipped by 6 bases and J by 0 bases, with 15 bases between them. CDR3 length equals 15 residues. CDR3 DNA: TGCAGTGCCCCGATGCCGGGGAGCTCCTACAATGAGCAGTTCTTC. Amino acids: CSAPMPGSSYNEQFF.